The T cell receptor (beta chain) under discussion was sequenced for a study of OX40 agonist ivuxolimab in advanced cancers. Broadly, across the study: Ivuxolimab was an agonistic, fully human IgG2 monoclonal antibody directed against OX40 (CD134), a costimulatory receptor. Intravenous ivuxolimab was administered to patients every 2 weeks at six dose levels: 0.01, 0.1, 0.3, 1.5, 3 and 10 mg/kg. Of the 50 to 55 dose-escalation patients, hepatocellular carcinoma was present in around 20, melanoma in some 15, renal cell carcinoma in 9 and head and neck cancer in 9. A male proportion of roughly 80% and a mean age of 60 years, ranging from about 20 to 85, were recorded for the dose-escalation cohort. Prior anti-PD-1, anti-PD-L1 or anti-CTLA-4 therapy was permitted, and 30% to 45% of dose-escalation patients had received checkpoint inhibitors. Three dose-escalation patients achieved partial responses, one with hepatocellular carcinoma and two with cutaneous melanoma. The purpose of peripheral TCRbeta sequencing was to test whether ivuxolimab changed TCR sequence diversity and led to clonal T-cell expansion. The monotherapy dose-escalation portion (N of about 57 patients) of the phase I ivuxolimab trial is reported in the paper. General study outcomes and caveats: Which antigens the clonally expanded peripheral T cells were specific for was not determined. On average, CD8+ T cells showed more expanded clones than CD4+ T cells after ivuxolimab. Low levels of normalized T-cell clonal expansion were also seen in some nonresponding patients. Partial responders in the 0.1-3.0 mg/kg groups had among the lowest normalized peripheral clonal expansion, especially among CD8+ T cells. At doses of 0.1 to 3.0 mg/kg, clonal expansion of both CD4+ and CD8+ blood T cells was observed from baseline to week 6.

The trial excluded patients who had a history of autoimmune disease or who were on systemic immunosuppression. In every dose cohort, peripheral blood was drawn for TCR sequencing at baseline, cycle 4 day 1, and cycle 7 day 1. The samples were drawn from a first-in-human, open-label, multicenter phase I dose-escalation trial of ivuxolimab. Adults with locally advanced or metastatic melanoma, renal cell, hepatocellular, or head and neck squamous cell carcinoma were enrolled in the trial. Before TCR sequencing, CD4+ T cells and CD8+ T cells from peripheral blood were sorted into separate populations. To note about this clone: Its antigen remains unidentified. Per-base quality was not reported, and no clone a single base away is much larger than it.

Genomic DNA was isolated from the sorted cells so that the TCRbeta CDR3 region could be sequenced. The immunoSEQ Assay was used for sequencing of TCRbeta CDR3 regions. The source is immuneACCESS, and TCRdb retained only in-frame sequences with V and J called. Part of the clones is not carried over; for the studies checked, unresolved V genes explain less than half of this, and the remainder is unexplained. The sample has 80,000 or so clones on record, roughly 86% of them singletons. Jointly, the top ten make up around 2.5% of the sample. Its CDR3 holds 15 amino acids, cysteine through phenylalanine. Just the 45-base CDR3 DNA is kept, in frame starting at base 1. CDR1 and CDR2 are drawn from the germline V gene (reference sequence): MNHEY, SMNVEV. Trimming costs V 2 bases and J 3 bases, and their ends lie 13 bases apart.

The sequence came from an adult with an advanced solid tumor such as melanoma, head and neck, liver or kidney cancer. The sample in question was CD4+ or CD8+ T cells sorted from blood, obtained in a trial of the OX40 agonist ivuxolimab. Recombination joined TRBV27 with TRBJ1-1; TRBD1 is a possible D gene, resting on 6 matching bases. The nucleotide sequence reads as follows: TGTGCCAGCAGTTTAATGTCAGGGGCAGACACTGAAGCTTTCTTT. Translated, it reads CASSLMSGADTEAFF.